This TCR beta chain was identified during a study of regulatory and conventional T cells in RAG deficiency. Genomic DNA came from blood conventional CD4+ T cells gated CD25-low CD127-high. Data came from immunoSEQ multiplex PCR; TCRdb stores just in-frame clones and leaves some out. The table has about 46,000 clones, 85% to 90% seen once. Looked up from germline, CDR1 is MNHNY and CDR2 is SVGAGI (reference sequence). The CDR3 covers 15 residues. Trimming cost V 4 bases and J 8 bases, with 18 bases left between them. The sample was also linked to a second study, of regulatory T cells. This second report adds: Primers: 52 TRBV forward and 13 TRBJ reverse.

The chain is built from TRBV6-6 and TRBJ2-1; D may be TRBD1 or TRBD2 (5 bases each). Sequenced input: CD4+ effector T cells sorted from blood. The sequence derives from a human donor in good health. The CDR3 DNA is TGTGCCAGCAGTTCGCCGGGGACGGCCAGGGATGAGCAGTTCTTC. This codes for CASSSPGTARDEQFF.